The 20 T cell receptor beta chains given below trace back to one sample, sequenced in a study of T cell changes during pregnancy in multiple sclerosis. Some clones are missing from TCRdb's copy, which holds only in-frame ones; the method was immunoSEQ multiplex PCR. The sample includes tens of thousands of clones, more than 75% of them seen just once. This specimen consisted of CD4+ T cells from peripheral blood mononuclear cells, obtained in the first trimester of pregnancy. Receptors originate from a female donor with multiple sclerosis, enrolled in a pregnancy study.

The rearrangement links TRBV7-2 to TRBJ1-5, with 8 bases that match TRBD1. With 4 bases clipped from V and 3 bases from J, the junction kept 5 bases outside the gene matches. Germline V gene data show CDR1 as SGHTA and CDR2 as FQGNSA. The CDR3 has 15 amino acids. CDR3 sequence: CASSSLTGANQPQHF. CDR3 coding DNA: TGTGCCAGCAGCTCCCTGACAGGGGCCAATCAGCCCCAGCATTTT.

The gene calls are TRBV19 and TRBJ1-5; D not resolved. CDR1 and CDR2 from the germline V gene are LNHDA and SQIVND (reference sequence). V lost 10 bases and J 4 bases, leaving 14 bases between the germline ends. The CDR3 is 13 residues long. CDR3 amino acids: CATNPPGNQPQHF. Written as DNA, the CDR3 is TGTGCCACCAACCCTCCGGGGAATCAGCCCCAGCATTTT.

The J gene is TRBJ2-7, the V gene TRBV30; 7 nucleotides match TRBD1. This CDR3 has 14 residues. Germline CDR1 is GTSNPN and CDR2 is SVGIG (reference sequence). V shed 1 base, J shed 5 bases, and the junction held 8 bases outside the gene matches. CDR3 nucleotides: TGTGCCTGGAGTGGACAGGGTGGCTGGCACGAGCAGTACTTC. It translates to CAWSGQGGWHEQYF. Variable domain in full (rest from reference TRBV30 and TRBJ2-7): SQTIHQWPATLVQPVGSPLSLECTVEGTSNPNLYWYRQAAGRGLQLLFYSVGIGQISSEVPQNLSASRPQDRQFILSSKKLLLSDSGFYLCAWSGQGGWHEQYFGPGTRLTVT.

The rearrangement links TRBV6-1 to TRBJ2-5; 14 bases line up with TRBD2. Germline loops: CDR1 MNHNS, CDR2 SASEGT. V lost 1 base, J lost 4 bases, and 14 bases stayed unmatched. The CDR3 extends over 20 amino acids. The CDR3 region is CASSEEVYGTSGGSRETQYF. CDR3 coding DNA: TGTGCCAGCAGTGAAGAGGTCTACGGGACTAGCGGGGGTAGTCGAGAGACCCAGTACTTC.

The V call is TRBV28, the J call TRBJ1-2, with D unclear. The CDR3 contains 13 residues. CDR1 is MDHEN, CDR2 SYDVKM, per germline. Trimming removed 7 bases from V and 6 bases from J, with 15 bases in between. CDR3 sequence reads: CASTEREGDGYTF. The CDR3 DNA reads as TGTGCCAGCACCGAGCGGGAGGGAGATGGCTACACCTTC.

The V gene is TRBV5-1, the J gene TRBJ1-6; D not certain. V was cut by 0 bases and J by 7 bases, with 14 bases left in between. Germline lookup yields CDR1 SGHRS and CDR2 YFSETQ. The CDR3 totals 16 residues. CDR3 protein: CASSLGGQARNSPLHF. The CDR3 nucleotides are TGCGCCAGCAGCTTGGGTGGGCAAGCTCGGAATTCACCCCTCCACTTT.

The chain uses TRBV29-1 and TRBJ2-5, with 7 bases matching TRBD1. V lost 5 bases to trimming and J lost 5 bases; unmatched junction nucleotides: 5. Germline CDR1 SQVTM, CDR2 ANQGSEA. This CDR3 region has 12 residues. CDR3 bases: TGCAGCGTTATCCAGGGGGAGGAGACCCAGTACTTC. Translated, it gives CSVIQGEETQYF.

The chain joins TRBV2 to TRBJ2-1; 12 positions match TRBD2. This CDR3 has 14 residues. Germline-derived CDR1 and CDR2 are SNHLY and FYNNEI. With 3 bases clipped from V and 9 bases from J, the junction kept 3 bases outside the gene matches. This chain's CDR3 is CASSDLAGGPEQFF. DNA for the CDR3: TGTGCCAGCAGTGACCTAGCGGGAGGGCCTGAGCAGTTCTTC.

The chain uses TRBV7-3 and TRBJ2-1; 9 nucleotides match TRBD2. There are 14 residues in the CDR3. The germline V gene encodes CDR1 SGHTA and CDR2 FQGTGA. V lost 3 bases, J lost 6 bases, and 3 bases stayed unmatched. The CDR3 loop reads CASSLMTSGNEQFF. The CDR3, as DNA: TGTGCCAGCAGCTTGATGACTAGCGGCAATGAGCAGTTCTTC. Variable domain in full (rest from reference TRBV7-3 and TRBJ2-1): GAGVSQTPSNKVTEKGKYVELRCDPISGHTALYWYRQSLGQGPEFLIYFQGTGAADDSGLPNDRFFAVRPEGSVSTLKIQRTERGDSAVYLCASSLMTSGNEQFFGPGTRLTVL.

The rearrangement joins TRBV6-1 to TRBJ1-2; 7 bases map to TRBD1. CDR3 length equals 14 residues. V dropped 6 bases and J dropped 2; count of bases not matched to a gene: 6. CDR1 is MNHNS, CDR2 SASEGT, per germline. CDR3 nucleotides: TGTGCCAGCAGGAGGCTACAGGGGAACTATGGCTACACCTTC. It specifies CASRRLQGNYGYTF.

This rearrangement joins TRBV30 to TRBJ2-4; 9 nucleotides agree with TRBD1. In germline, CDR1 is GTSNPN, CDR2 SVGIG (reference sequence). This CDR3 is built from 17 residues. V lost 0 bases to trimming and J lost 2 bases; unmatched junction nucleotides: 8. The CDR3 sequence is CAWSVDRTGASKNIQYF. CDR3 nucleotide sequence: TGTGCCTGGAGTGTAGACAGGACAGGGGCATCCAAAAACATTCAGTACTTC.

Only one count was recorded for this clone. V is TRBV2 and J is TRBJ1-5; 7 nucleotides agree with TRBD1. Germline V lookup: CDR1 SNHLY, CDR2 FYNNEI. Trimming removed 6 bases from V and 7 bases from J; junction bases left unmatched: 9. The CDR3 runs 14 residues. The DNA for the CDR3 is TGTGCCAGCAGGAAACAGGGGAGCGGGCAGCCCCAGCATTTT. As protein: CASRKQGSGQPQHF. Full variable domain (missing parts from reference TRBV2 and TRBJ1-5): EPEVTQTPSHQVTQMGQEVILRCVPISNHLYFYWYRQILGQKVEFLVSFYNNEISEKSEIFDDQFSVERPDGSNFTLKIRSTKLEDSAMYFCASRKQGSGQPQHFGDGTRLSIL.

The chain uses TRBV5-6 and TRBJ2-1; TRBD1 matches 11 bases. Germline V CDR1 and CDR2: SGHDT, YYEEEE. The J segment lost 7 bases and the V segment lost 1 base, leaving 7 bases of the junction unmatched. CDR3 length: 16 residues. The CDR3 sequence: CASSLLGQGAGNEQFF. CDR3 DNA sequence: TGTGCCAGCAGCTTGTTAGGACAGGGGGCCGGTAATGAGCAGTTCTTC.

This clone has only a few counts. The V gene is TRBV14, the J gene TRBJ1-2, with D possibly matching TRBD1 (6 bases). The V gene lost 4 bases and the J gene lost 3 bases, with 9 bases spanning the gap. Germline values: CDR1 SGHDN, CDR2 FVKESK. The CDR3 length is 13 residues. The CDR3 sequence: CASSRQEDYGYTF. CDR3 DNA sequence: TGTGCCAGCAGCCGACAGGAGGACTATGGCTACACCTTC.

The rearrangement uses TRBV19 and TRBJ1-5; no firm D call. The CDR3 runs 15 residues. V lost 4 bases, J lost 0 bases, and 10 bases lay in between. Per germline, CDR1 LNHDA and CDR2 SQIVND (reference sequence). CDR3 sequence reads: CASSKQQFSNQPQHF. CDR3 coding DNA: TGTGCCAGTAGTAAACAACAGTTTAGCAATCAGCCCCAGCATTTT.

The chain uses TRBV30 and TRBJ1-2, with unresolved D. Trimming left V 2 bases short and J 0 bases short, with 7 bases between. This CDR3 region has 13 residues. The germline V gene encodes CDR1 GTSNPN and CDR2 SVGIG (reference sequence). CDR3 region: CAWSRGANYGYTF. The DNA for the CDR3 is TGTGCCTGGAGTCGCGGTGCTAACTATGGCTACACCTTC.

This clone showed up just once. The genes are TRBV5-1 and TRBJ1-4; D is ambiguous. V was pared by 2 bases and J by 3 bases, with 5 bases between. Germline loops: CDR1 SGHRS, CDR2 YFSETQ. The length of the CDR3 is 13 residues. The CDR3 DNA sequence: TGCGCCAGCAGCTTCGAGTCTAATGAAAAACTGTTTTTT. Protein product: CASSFESNEKLFF.

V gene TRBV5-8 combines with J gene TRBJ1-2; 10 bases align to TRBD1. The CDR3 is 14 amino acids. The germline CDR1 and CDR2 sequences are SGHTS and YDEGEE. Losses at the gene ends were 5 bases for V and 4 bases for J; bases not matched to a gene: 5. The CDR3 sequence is CASRDRGRFYGYTF. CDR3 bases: TGTGCCAGCAGAGACAGGGGGCGGTTCTATGGCTACACCTTC. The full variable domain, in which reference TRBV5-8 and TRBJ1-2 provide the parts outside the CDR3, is EAGVTQSPTHLIKTRGQQATLRCSPISGHTSVYWYQQALGLGLQFLLWYDEGEERNRGNFPPRFSGRQFPNYSSELNVNALELEDSALYLCASRDRGRFYGYTFGSGTRLTVV.

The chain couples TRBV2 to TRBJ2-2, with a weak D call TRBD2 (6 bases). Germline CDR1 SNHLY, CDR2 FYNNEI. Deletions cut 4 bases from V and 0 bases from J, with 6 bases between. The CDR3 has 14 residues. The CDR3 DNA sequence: TGTGCCAGCAGTGGACTAGCGAACACCGGGGAGCTGTTTTTT. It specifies CASSGLANTGELFF. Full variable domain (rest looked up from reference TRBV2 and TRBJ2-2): EPEVTQTPSHQVTQMGQEVILRCVPISNHLYFYWYRQILGQKVEFLVSFYNNEISEKSEIFDDQFSVERPDGSNFTLKIRSTKLEDSAMYFCASSGLANTGELFFGEGSRLTVL.

The CDR3 reads CASQIGQGAEETQYF. CDR3 nucleotides: TGTGCCAGCCAAATCGGACAGGGGGCAGAGGAGACCCAGTACTTC. The V gene is TRBV5-4, the J gene TRBJ2-5; 11 positions agree with TRBD1. CDR1 SGHNT and CDR2 YYREEE come from the germline V gene (reference sequence). V lost 7 bases to trimming and J lost 5 bases; unmatched junction nucleotides: 10. The CDR3 is made up of 15 amino acids.